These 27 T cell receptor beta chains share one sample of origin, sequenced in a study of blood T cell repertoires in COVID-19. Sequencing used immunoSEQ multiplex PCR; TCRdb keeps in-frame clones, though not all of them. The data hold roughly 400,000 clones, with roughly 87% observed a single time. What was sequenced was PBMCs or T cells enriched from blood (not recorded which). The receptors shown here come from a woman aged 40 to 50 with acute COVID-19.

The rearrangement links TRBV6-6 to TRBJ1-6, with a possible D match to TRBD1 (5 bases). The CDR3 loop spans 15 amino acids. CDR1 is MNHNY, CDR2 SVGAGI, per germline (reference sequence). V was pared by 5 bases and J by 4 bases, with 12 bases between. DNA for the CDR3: TGTGCCAGCAGTACACAGGTACCTTATAATTCACCCCTCCACTTT. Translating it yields CASSTQVPYNSPLHF.

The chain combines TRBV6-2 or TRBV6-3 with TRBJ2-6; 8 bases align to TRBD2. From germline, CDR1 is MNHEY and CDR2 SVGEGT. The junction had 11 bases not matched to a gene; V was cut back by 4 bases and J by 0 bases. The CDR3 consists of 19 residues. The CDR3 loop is CASSFEAGALISGANVLTF. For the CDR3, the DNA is TGTGCCAGCAGTTTTGAAGCGGGAGCGTTGATCTCTGGGGCCAACGTCCTGACTTTC.

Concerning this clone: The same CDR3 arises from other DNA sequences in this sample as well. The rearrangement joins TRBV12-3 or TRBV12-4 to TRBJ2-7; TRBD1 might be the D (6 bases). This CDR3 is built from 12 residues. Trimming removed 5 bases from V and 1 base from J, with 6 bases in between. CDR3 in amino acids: CASSTGSYEQYF. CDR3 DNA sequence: TGTGCCAGCAGTACAGGGTCCTACGAGCAGTACTTC.

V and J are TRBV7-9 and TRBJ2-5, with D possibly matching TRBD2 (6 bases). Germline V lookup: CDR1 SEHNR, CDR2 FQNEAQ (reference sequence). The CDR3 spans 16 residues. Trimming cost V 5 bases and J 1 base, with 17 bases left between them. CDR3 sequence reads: CASSRQPRTTQETQYF. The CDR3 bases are TGTGCCAGCAGCCGACAACCGAGGACTACCCAAGAGACCCAGTACTTC.

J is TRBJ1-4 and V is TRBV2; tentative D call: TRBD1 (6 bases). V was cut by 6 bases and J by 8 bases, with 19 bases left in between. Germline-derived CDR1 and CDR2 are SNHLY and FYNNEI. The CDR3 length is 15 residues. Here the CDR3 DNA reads TGTGCCAGCAGCGGTGTAGGGGGATTTCAAGAAAAACTGTTTTTT. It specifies CASSGVGGFQEKLFF.

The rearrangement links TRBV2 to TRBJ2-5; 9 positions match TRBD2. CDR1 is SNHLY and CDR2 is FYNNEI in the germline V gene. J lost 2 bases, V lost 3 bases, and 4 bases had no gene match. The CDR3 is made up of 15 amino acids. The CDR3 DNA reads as TGTGCCAGCAGTGAGGAGCTAGCGGGGCAAGAGACCCAGTACTTC. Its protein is CASSEELAGQETQYF. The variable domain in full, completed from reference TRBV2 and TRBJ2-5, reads EPEVTQTPSHQVTQMGQEVILRCVPISNHLYFYWYRQILGQKVEFLVSFYNNEISEKSEIFDDQFSVERPDGSNFTLKIRSTKLEDSAMYFCASSEELAGQETQYFGPGTRLLVL.

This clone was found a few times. As DNA, the CDR3 is TGTGCCAGCAGCAATATAGGGGTGGTCACCGGGGAGCTGTTTTTT. This encodes CASSNIGVVTGELFF. The genes are TRBV21-1 and TRBJ2-2; TRBD1 is the table's D call and was not checked against the DNA. TRBV21-1 is classified as a pseudogene. The CDR3 spans 15 residues.

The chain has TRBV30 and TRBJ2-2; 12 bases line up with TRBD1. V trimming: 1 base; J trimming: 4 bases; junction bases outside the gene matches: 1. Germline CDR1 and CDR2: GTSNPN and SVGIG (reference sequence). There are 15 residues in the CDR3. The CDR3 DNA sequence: TGTGCCTGGAGTGGGGACAGGGGGCGCACCGGGGAGCTGTTTTTT. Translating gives CAWSGDRGRTGELFF.

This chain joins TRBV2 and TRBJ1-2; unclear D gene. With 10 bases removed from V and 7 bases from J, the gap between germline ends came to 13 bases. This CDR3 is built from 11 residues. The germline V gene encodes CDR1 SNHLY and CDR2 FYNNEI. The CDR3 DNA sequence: TGTGCCATCCGTCGACCGGGTGGCTACACCTTC. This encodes CAIRRPGGYTF.

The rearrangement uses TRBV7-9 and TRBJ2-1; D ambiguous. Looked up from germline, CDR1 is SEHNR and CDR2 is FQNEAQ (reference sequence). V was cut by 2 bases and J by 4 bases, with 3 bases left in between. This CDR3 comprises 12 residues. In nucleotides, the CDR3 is TGTGCCAGCAGCTTATCGTACAATGAGCAGTTCTTC. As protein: CASSLSYNEQFF.

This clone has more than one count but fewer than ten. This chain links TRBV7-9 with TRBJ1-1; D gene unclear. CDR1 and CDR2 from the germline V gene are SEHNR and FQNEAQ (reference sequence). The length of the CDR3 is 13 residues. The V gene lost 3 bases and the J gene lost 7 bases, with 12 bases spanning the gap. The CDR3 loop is CASSFDRGVEAFF. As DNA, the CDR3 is TGTGCCAGCAGCTTTGACCGTGGAGTTGAAGCTTTCTTT.

The CDR3 sequence: CASSFGGDGYTF. The CDR3 nucleotides read TGCGCCAGCAGCTTTGGAGGGGACGGCTACACCTTC. The chain employs TRBV5-1 and TRBJ1-2; D is possibly TRBD1 (5 bases). In germline, CDR1 is SGHRS, CDR2 YFSETQ. The CDR3 loop spans 12 amino acids. V lost 2 bases to trimming and J lost 8 bases, with 10 bases between them. Based on the CDR3 plus reference TRBV5-1 and TRBJ1-2, the full variable domain is KAGVTQTPRYLIKTRGQQVTLSCSPISGHRSVSWYQQTPGQGLQFLFEYFSETQRNKGNFPGRFSGRQFSNSRSEMNVSTLELGDSALYLCASSFGGDGYTFGSGTRLTVV.

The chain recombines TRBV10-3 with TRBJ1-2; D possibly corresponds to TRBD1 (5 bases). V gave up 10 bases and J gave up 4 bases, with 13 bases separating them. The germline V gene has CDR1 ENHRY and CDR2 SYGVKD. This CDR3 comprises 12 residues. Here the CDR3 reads CATKTVLYGYTF. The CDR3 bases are TGTGCCACGAAGACAGTCCTCTATGGCTACACCTTC.

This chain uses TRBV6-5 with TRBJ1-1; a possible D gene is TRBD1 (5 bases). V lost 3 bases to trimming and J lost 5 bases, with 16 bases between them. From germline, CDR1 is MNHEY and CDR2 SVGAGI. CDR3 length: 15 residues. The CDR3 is CASSYFGQGQTEAFF. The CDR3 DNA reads TGTGCCAGCAGTTATTTTGGCCAGGGCCAAACTGAAGCTTTCTTT.

The CDR3 nucleotides read TGTGCCAGCACACGGGGGGCTCATGGCTACACCTTC. Protein product: CASTRGAHGYTF. The chain couples TRBV6-5 to TRBJ1-2; weak D call: TRBD1 (6 bases). Germline-derived CDR1 and CDR2 are MNHEY and SVGAGI. V was trimmed by 7 bases and J by 6 bases, leaving 12 bases between them. The CDR3 is 12 residues long.

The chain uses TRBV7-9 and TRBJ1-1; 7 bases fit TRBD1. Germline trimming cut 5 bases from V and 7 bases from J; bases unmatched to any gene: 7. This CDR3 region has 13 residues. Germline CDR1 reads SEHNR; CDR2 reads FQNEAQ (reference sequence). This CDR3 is CASSLQGDGEAFF. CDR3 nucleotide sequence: TGTGCCAGCAGCCTCCAGGGGGATGGTGAAGCTTTCTTT.

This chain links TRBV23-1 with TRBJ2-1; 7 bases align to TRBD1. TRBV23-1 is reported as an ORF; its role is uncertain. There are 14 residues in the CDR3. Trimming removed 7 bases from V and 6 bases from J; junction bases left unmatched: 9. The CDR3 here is CASTPDRKGNEQFF. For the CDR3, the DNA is TGCGCCAGCACCCCGGACAGGAAGGGCAATGAGCAGTTCTTC.

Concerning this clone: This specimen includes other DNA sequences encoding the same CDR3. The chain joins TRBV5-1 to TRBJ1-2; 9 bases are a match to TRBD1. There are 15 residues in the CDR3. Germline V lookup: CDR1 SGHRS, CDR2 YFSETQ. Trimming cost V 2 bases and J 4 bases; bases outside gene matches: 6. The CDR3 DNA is TGCGCCAGCAGCTTAGGGGACAGGGAGAGCTATGGCTACACCTTC. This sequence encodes CASSLGDRESYGYTF.

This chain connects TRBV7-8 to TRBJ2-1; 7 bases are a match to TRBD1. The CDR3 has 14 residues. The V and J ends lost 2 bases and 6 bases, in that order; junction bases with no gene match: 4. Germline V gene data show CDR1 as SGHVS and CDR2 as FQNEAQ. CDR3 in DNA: TGTGCCAGCAGCTTACGAGACAGGGTCAATGAGCAGTTCTTC. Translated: CASSLRDRVNEQFF.

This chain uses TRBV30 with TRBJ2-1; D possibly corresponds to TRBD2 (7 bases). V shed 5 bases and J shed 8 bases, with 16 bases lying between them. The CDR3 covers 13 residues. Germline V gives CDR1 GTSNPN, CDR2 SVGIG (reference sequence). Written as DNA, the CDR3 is TGTGCCTGGGGAAGGGGGGGTATCCATGAGCAGTTCTTC. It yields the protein CAWGRGGIHEQFF.

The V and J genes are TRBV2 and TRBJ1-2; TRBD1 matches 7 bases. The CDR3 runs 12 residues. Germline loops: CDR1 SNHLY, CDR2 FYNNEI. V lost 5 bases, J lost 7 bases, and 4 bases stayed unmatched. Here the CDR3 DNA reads TGTGCCAGCAGTATACAGGGGACTGGCTACACCTTC. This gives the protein CASSIQGTGYTF.

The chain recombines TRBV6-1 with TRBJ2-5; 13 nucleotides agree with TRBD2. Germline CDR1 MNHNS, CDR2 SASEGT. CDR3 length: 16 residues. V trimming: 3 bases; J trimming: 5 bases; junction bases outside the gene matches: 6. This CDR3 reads CASSEWTSGGSETQYF. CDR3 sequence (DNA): TGTGCCAGCAGTGAGTGGACTAGCGGGGGTTCGGAGACCCAGTACTTC.

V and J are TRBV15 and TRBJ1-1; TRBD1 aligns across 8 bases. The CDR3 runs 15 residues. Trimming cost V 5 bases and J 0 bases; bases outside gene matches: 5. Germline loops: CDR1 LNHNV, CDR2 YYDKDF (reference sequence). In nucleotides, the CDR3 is TGTGCCACCAGCGTAGGACAGGGTCTGAACACTGAAGCTTTCTTT. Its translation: CATSVGQGLNTEAFF. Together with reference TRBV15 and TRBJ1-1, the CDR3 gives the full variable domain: DAMVIQNPRYQVTQFGKPVTLSCSQTLNHNVMYWYQQKSSQAPKLLFHYYDKDFNNEADTPDNFQSRRPNTSFCFLDIRSPGLGDTAMYLCATSVGQGLNTEAFFGQGTRLTVV.

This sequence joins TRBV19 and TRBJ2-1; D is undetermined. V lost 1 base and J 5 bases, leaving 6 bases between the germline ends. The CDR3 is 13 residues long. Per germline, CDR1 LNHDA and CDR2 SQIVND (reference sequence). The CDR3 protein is CASSIGHDNEQFF. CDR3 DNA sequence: TGTGCCAGTAGTATAGGGCACGACAATGAGCAGTTCTTC.

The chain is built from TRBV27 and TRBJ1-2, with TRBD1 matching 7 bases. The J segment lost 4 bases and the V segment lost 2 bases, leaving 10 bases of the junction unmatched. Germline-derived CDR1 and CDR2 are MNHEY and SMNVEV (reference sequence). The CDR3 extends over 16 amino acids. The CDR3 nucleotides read TGTGCCAGCAGTTTAAGTGCAGGGGGAGACTCCTATGGCTACACCTTC. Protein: CASSLSAGGDSYGYTF.

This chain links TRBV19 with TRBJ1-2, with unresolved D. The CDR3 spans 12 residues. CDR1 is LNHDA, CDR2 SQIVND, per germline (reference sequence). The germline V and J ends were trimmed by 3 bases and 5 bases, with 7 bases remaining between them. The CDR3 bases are TGTGCCAGTAGTATTACCGGGTATGGCTACACCTTC. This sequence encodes CASSITGYGYTF.

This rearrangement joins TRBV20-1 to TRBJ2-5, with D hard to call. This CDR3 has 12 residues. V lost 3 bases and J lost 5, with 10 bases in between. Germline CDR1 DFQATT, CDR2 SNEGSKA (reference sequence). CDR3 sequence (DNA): TGCAGTGCTAGTCGTAGCTTGGAGACCCAGTACTTC. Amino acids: CSASRSLETQYF.